The entry below gives a single T cell receptor beta chain sequence along with its context. Antigen unknown. The V gene lost 0 bases and the J gene lost 0 bases, with 9 bases spanning the gap. Germline V gives CDR1 MNHEY, CDR2 SVGAGI. The length of the CDR3 is 16 residues. These data come from a study of cytotoxic CD8 clonotypes in ibrutinib-treated CLL. Using immunoSEQ multiplex PCR, the repertoire was profiled, and TCRdb retains in-frame clones only, with some absent. The sample lists approximately 330,000 clones; roughly 85% were seen once. Notes on the study in general: Higher clonality was seen at ibrutinib response and a return toward baseline at progression. Under treatment, the uncommon public clonotypes either contracted or remained stable.

This receptor was taken from a human donor with chronic lymphocytic leukemia. Material: PBMCs, obtained before ibrutinib treatment. The chain couples TRBV6-5 to TRBJ2-1; no firm D call. CDR3 protein: CASSYSSVSSYNEQFF. CDR3 nucleotides: TGTGCCAGCAGTTACTCATCAGTAAGCTCCTACAATGAGCAGTTCTTC.